These 17 T cell receptor beta chains originate from one sample sequenced in a study of blood T cell repertoires in COVID-19. The assay was immunoSEQ multiplex PCR, and TCRdb's table has in-frame clones only and misses some. The sample lists under 300,000 clones, 83% occurring once. Sequenced sample: peripheral blood. The receptor set was obtained from a human donor in a cohort sampled during active COVID-19.

The rearrangement uses TRBV19 and TRBJ1-5; TRBD1 agrees at 8 bases. The germline gives CDR1 LNHDA, CDR2 SQIVND (reference sequence). With 5 bases clipped from V and 3 bases from J, the junction kept 12 bases outside the gene matches. The length of the CDR3 is 17 residues. The DNA of the CDR3 is TGTGCCAGTAGTCCGGGACAGGTGACATTAGTCAATCAGCCCCAGCATTTT. It encodes CASSPGQVTLVNQPQHF.

The CDR3 loop reads CASSSGPPYEQYF. The CDR3 nucleotides are TGTGCCAGCAGTTCGGGTCCGCCCTACGAGCAGTACTTC. The chain is built from TRBV7-6 and TRBJ2-7; no reliable D call. CDR3 length: 13 residues. Deletions cut 6 bases from V and 2 bases from J, with 11 bases between. Per germline, CDR1 SGHVS and CDR2 FNYEAQ.

The genes are TRBV6-5 and TRBJ2-7; 10 bases line up with TRBD2. The V gene end was trimmed by 0 bases and the J gene end by 2 bases; junction bases not matched to a gene: 4. The CDR3 covers 16 residues. The germline CDR1 and CDR2 sequences are MNHEY and SVGAGI. CDR3 nucleotides: TGTGCCAGCAGTTACTCGACTAGCGGGTGGGCCTACGAGCAGTACTTC. Protein product: CASSYSTSGWAYEQYF.

The chain is built from TRBV3-1 (or the pseudogene TRBV3-2) and TRBJ2-3; 13 bases are shared with TRBD2. Trimming at V came to 1 base and at J to 5 bases, leaving 6 bases not matched to a gene. This CDR3 contains 17 residues. Germline V gene lookup returns CDR1 LGHDT and CDR2 YNNKEL (reference sequence). The CDR3 nucleotides are TGTGCCAGCAGCCAAGCCCGGACTAGCGGGGGTGGAGATACGCAGTATTTT. Its protein is CASSQARTSGGGDTQYF.

This chain uses TRBV19 with TRBJ2-7, with a possible D match to TRBD1 (5 bases). Germline assignment: CDR1 LNHDA and CDR2 SQIVND (reference sequence). Trimming left V 6 bases short and J 3 bases short, with 15 bases between. This CDR3 has 14 residues. The CDR3 here is CASREGANSYEQYF. The CDR3 nucleotides read TGTGCCAGTAGGGAAGGGGCTAACAGCTACGAGCAGTACTTC.

This clone showed up just a few times. The V gene is TRBV11-3, the J gene TRBJ2-7; D possibly corresponds to TRBD1 (5 bases). CDR3 length: 13 residues. Germline values: CDR1 SGHNT, CDR2 YENEEA. V was pared by 0 bases and J by 5 bases, with 8 bases between. The CDR3 protein is CASSLDRRDEQYF. The CDR3 nucleotides read TGTGCCAGCAGCTTAGATCGCAGGGACGAGCAGTACTTC. The full variable domain, completed using reference TRBV11-3 and TRBJ2-7, is EAGVVQSPRYKIIEKKQPVAFWCNPISGHNTLYWYLQNLGQGPELLIRYENEEAVDDSQLPKDRFSAERLKGVDSTLKIQPAELGDSAVYLCASSLDRRDEQYFGPGTRLTVT.

This clone was seen only a few times. The J gene is TRBJ1-6, the V gene TRBV5-5; a possible D gene is TRBD1 (6 bases). This CDR3 comprises 15 residues. The germline V and J ends were trimmed by 4 bases and 5 bases, with 13 bases remaining between them. Germline-derived CDR1 and CDR2 are SGHKS and YYEKEE (reference sequence). CDR3 sequence (DNA): TGTGCCAGCAGCGTTAAACAGGGAGATAATTCACCCCTCCACTTT. Its translation is CASSVKQGDNSPLHF.

The rearrangement joins TRBV5-6 to TRBJ2-4; TRBD2 matches at 10 bases. Germline CDR1 SGHDT, CDR2 YYEEEE. V shed 4 bases and J 3 bases; nucleotides not matched to a gene: 7. The CDR3 extends over 16 amino acids. This CDR3 is CASSPGLADVKNIQYF. CDR3 DNA sequence: TGTGCCAGCAGCCCAGGACTAGCGGACGTCAAAAACATTCAGTACTTC.

The J gene is TRBJ1-6, the V gene TRBV2; 9 positions match TRBD1. V shed 6 bases, J shed 6 bases, and the junction held 6 bases outside the gene matches. The CDR3 sequence is 15 residues long. Germline V gene data show CDR1 as SNHLY and CDR2 as FYNNEI. CDR3 sequence reads: CASRNRGPGNSPLHF. The CDR3 DNA sequence: TGTGCCAGCAGAAACAGGGGGCCGGGTAATTCACCCCTCCACTTT.

This chain joins TRBV5-1 and TRBJ2-2, with D hard to call. This CDR3 comprises 13 residues. The V and J ends lost 2 bases and 3 bases respectively, with 5 bases between them. Per germline, CDR1 SGHRS and CDR2 YFSETQ. The CDR3 DNA sequence: TGCGCCAGCAGCTTTGGGCACACCGGGGAGCTGTTTTTT. Encoded protein: CASSFGHTGELFF.

The chain's CDR3 is CASSLSRSVVGTYEQYF. CDR3 coding DNA: TGTGCCAGCAGTTTATCCCGTAGCGTGGTTGGGACCTACGAGCAGTACTTC. This chain uses TRBV27 with TRBJ2-7; possible D gene TRBD2, 5 bases. This CDR3 contains 17 residues. The V end was cut by 0 bases, the J end by 2 bases, with 17 bases between. The germline V gene has CDR1 MNHEY and CDR2 SMNVEV (reference sequence).

This chain uses TRBV5-1 with TRBJ2-2, with D perhaps TRBD2 (6 bases). Trimming cost V 4 bases and J 1 base, with 8 bases left between them. The CDR3 is 14 residues long. Per germline, CDR1 SGHRS and CDR2 YFSETQ. CDR3 nucleotide sequence: TGCGCCAGCAGCCATAGCGGGAACACCGGGGAGCTGTTTTTT. Residues: CASSHSGNTGELFF.

This clone appeared a single time. The rearrangement links TRBV25-1 to TRBJ1-2; TRBD1 agrees at 10 bases. V shed 1 base and J 8 bases; nucleotides not matched to a gene: 10. The V gene's germline CDR1 is MGHDK and CDR2 SYGVNS. The CDR3 is 16 amino acids. This CDR3 is CASSELSPDRGNGYTF. CDR3 nucleotide sequence: TGTGCCAGCAGTGAATTGAGCCCGGACAGGGGGAACGGCTACACCTTC.

J is TRBJ2-7 and V is TRBV28, with 8 positions matching TRBD1. The V and J ends lost 3 bases and 0 bases, in that order; junction bases with no gene match: 4. The CDR3 contains 15 residues. Germline loops: CDR1 MDHEN, CDR2 SYDVKM. The CDR3 is CASSFGQGISYEQYF. The CDR3 nucleotides are TGTGCCAGCAGTTTCGGACAGGGTATCTCCTACGAGCAGTACTTC.

This clone has a handful of counts. This sequence joins TRBV5-1 and TRBJ1-5; D call uncertain. V dropped 4 bases and J dropped 6 bases, with 11 bases sitting between them. Germline V gene lookup returns CDR1 SGHRS and CDR2 YFSETQ. The CDR3 extends over 13 amino acids. The CDR3 loop is CASSGGKGQPQHF. The CDR3 nucleotides are TGCGCCAGCAGCGGAGGGAAGGGTCAGCCCCAGCATTTT.

The chain is built from TRBV6-6 and TRBJ1-2, with 9 bases lining up with TRBD1. V shed 6 bases and J 5 bases; nucleotides not matched to a gene: 7. Germline CDR1 MNHNY, CDR2 SVGAGI (reference sequence). The CDR3 covers 14 residues. The CDR3 region is CASSYRTGDYGYTF. CDR3 DNA sequence: TGTGCCAGCAGCTACCGGACAGGGGATTATGGCTACACCTTC.

The rearrangement links TRBV28 to TRBJ2-7; 7 bases are a match to TRBD2. Germline assignment: CDR1 MDHEN and CDR2 SYDVKM. V shed 6 bases and J 0 bases; nucleotides not matched to a gene: 2. CDR3 size: 13 residues. CDR3 nucleotides: TGTGCCAGCAGCCCGGGAGGCTCCTACGAGCAGTACTTC. The encoded protein is CASSPGGSYEQYF.